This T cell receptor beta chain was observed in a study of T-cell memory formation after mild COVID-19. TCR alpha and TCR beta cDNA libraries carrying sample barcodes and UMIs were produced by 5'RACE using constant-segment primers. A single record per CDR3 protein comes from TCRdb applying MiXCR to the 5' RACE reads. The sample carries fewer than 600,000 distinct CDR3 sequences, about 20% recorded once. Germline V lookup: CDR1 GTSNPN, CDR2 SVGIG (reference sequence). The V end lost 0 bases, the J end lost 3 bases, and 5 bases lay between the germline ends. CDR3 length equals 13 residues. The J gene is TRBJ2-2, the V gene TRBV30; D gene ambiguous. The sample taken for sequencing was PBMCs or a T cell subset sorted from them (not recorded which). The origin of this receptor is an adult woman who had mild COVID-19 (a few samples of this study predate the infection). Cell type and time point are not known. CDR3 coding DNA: TGTGCCTGGAGTGTGGCGGACACCGGGGAGCTGTTTTTT. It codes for CAWSVADTGELFF.